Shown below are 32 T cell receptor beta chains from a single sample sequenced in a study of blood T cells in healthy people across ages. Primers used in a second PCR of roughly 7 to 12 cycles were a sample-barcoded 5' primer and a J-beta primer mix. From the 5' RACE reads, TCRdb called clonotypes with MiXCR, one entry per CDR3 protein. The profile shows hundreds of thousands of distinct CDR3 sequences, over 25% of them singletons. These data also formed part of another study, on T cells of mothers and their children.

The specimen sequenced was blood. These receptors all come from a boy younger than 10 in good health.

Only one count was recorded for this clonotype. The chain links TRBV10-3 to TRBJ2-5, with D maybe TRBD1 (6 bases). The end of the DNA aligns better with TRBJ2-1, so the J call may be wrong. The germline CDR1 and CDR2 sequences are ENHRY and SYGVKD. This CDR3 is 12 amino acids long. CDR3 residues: CAISAGVNEQFF. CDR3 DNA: TGTGCCATCAGTGCAGGGGTCAATGAGCAGTTCTTC.

Written as DNA, the CDR3 is TGCGCCAGCAGCTTGATAGGGACAGGAGCGAACACTGAAGCTTTCTTT. The encoded protein is CASSLIGTGANTEAFF. The rearrangement joins TRBV5-1 to TRBJ1-1; TRBD1 matches at 8 bases. The CDR3 runs 16 residues. V lost 1 base to trimming and J lost 1 base; unmatched junction nucleotides: 6. Looked up from germline, CDR1 is SGHRS and CDR2 is YFSETQ.

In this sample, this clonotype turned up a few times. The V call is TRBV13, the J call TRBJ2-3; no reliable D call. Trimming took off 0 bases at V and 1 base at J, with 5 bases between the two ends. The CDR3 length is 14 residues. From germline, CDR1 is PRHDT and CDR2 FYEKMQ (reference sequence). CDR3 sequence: CASSLGAGTDTQYF. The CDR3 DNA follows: TGTGCCAGCAGCTTAGGGGCAGGCACAGATACGCAGTATTTT.

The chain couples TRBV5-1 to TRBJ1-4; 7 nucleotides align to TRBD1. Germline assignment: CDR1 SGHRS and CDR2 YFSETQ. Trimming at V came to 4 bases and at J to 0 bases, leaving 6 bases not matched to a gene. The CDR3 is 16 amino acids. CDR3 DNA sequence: TGCGCCAGCAGCGCACGACAGGGCGCAACTAATGAAAAACTGTTTTTT. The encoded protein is CASSARQGATNEKLFF.

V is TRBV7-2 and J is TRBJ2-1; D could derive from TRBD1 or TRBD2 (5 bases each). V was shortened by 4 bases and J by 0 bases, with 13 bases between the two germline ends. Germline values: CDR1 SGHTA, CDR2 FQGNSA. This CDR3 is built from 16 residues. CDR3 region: CASSSRDPGSYNEQFF. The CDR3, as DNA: TGTGCCAGCAGCTCCCGGGACCCTGGCTCCTACAATGAGCAGTTCTTC.

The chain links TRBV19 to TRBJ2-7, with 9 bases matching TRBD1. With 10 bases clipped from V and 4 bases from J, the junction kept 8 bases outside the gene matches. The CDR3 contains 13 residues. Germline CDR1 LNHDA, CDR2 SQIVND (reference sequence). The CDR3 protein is CATRDRDTYEQYF. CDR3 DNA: TGTGCCACCCGGGACAGGGACACTTACGAGCAGTACTTC.

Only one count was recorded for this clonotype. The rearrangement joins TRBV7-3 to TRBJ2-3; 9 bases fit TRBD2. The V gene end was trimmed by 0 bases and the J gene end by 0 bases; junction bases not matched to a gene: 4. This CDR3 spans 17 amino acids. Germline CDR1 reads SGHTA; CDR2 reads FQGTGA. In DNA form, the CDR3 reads TGTGCCAGCAGCTTAACCGGGACTAGCACCAGCACAGATACGCAGTATTTT. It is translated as CASSLTGTSTSTDTQYF.

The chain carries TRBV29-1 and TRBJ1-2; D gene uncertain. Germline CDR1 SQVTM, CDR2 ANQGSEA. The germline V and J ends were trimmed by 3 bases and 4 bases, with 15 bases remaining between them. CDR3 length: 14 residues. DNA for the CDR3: TGCAGCGTTGATGCTCACGTTTCTTCCTATGGCTACACCTTC. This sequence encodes CSVDAHVSSYGYTF.

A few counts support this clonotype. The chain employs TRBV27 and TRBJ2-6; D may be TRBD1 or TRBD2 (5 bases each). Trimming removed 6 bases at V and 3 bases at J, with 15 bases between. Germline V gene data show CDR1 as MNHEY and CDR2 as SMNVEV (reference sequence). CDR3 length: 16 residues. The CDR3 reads CASSHLGVNGANVLTF. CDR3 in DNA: TGTGCCAGCAGCCACCTGGGGGTGAATGGGGCCAACGTCCTGACTTTC.

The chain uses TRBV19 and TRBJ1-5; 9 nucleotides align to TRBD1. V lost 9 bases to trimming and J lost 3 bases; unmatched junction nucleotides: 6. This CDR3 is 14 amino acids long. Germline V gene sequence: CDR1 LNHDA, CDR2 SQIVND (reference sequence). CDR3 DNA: TGTGCCAGCAGCCGGGACAGGGACAATCAGCCCCAGCATTTT. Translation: CASSRDRDNQPQHF.

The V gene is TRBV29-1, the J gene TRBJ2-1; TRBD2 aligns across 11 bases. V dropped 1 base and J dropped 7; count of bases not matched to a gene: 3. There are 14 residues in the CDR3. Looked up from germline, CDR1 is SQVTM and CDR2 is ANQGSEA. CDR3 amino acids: CSVEVAGGPNEQFF. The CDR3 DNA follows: TGCAGCGTTGAAGTAGCGGGAGGGCCTAATGAGCAGTTCTTC.

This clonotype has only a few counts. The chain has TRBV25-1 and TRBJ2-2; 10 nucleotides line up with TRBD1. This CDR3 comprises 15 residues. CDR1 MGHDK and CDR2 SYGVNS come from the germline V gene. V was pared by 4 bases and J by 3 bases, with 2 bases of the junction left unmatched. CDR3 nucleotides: TGTGCCAGCAGTGGAGGGACAGGGGACACCGGGGAGCTGTTTTTT. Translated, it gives CASSGGTGDTGELFF.

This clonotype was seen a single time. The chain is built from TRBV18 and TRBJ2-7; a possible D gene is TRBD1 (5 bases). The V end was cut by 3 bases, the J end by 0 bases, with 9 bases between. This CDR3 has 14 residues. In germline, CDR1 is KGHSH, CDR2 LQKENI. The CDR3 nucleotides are TGTGCCAGCTCACCCGAAGACAGCTCCTACGAGCAGTACTTC. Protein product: CASSPEDSSYEQYF. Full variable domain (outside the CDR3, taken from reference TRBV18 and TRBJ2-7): NAGVMQNPRHLVRRRGQEARLRCSPMKGHSHVYWYRQLPEEGLKFMVYLQKENIIDESGMPKERFSAEFPKEGPSILRIQQVVRGDSAAYFCASSPEDSSYEQYFGPGTRLTVT.

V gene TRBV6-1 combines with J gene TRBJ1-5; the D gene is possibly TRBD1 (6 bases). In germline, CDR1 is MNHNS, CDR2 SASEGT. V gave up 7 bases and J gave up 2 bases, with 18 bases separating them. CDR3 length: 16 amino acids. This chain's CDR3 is CASTIEGGGCNQPQHF. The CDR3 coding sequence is TGTGCCAGCACTATTGAGGGAGGGGGTTGCAATCAGCCCCAGCATTTT.

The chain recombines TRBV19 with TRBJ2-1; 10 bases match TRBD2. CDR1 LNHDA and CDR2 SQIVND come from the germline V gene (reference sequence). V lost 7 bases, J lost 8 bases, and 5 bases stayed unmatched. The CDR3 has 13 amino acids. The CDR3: CASKAGGHHEQFF. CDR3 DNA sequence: TGTGCCAGTAAAGCGGGAGGGCATCATGAGCAGTTCTTC.

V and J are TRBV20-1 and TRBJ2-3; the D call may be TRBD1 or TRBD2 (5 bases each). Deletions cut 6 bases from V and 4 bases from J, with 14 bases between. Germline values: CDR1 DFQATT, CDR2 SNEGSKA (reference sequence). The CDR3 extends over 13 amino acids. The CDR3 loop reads CSAAGLGADTQYF. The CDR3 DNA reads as TGCAGTGCCGCGGGCTTGGGGGCAGATACGCAGTATTTT.

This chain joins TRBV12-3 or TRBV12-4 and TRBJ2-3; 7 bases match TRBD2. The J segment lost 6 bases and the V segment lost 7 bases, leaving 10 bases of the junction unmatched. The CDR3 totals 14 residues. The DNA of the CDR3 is TGTGCCAGCAAAGCGCGGGGGTTGGCGGATACGCAGTATTTT. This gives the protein CASKARGLADTQYF.

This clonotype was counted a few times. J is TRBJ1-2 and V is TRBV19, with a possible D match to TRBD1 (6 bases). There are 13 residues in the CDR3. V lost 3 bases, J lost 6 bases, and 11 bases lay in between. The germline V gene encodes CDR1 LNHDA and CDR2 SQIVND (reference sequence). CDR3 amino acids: CASSMNRDHGYTF. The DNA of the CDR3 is TGTGCCAGTAGTATGAACAGGGATCATGGCTACACCTTC.

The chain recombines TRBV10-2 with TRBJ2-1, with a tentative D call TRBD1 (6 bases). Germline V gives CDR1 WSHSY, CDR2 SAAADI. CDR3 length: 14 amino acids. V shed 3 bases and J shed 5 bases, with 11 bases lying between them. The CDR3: CASSDRDNNNEQFF. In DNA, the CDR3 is TGCGCCAGCAGTGACCGGGACAACAACAATGAGCAGTTCTTC.

The CDR3 nucleotides are TGTGCCAGTAACGCCGGGCTCCGAGTTTTGGTTTTGGGTGGCTACACCTTC. Translation gives CASNAGLRVLVLGGYTF. V gene TRBV6-6 combines with J gene TRBJ1-2; D unclear. This CDR3 is 17 amino acids long. Trimming stripped 9 bases from V and 7 bases from J, with 30 bases between. Germline V gene data show CDR1 as MNHNY and CDR2 as SVGAGI (reference sequence).

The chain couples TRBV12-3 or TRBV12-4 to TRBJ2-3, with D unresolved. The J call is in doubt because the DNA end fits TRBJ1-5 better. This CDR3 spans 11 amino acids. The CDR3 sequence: CASSFGVTQHF. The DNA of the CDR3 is TGTGCCAGCAGTTTCGGGGTTACGCAGCATTTT.

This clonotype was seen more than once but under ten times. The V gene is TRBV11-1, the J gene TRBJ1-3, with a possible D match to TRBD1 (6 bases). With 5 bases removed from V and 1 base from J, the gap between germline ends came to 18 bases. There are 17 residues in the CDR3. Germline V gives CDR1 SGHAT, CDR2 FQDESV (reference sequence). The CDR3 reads CASSLSPGRGSGNTIYF. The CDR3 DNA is TGTGCCAGCAGCCTCTCTCCCGGCAGGGGATCTGGAAACACCATATATTTT.

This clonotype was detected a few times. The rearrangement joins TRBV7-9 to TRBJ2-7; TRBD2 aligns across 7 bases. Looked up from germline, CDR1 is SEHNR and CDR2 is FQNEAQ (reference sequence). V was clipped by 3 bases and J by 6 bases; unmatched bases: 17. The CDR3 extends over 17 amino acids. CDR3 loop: CASSLGPERGGRGEQYF. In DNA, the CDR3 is TGTGCCAGCAGCTTGGGCCCCGAGCGGGGAGGTCGAGGCGAGCAGTACTTC.

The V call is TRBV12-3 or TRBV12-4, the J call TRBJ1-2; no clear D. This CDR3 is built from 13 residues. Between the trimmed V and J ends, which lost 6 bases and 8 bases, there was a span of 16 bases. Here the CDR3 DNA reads TGTGCCAGCAGGGCGCAGACTGGTCAGGGCTACACCTTC. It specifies CASRAQTGQGYTF.

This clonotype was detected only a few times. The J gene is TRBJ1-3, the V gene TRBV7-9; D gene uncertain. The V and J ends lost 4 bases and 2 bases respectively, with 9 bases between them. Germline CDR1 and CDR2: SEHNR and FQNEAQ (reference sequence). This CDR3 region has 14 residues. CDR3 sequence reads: CASSSSGPGNTIYF. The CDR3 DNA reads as TGTGCCAGCAGCTCCTCTGGACCTGGAAACACCATATATTTT.

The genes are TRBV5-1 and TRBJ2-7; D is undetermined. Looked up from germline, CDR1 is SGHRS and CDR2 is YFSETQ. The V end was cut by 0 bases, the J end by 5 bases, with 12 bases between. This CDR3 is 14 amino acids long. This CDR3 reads CASSLVPNDDEQYF. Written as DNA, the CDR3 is TGCGCCAGCAGCTTGGTCCCCAACGACGACGAGCAGTACTTC. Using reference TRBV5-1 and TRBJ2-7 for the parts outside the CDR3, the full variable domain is KAGVTQTPRYLIKTRGQQVTLSCSPISGHRSVSWYQQTPGQGLQFLFEYFSETQRNKGNFPGRFSGRQFSNSRSEMNVSTLELGDSALYLCASSLVPNDDEQYFGPGTRLTVT.

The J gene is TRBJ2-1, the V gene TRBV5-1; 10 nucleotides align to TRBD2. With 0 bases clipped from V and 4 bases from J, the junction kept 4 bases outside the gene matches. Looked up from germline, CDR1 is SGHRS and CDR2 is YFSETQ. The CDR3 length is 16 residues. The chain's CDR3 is CASSLVGTSVYNEQFF. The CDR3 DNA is TGCGCCAGCAGCTTGGTCGGGACTAGCGTTTACAATGAGCAGTTCTTC.

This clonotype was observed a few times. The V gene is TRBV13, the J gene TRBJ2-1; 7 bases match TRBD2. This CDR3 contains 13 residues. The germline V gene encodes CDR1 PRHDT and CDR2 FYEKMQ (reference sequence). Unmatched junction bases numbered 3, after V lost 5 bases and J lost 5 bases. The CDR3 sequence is CASSPAGDNEQFF. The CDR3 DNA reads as TGTGCCAGCAGCCCGGCGGGGGACAATGAGCAGTTCTTC. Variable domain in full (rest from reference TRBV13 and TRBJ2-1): AAGVIQSPRHLIKEKRETATLKCYPIPRHDTVYWYQQGPGQDPQFLISFYEKMQSDKGSIPDRFSAQQFSDYHSELNMSSLELGDSALYFCASSPAGDNEQFFGPGTRLTVL.

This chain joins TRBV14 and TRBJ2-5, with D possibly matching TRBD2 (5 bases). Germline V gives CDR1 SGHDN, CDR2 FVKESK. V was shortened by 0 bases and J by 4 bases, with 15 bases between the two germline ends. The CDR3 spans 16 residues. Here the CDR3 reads CASSQEFPWELETQYF. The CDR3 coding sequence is TGTGCCAGCAGCCAAGAATTCCCCTGGGAGCTAGAGACCCAGTACTTC.

For the CDR3, the DNA is TGTGCCAGCAGTGCCACAAGAAACTACTACGAGCAGTACTTC. Amino acid sequence: CASSATRNYYEQYF. The V gene is TRBV27, the J gene TRBJ2-7, with unresolved D. The germline V and J ends were trimmed by 5 bases and 3 bases, with 14 bases remaining between them. The germline V gene encodes CDR1 MNHEY and CDR2 SMNVEV (reference sequence). This CDR3 is 14 amino acids long.

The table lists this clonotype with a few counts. The DNA of the CDR3 is TGCGCCAGCCGGGGGGGCGCGGAGACCCAGTACTTC. Protein sequence: CASRGGAETQYF. The J gene is TRBJ2-5, the V gene TRBV5-1; TRBD2 matches 8 bases. The V gene's germline CDR1 is SGHRS and CDR2 YFSETQ. V was clipped by 7 bases and J by 5 bases; unmatched bases: 4. This CDR3 comprises 12 residues.

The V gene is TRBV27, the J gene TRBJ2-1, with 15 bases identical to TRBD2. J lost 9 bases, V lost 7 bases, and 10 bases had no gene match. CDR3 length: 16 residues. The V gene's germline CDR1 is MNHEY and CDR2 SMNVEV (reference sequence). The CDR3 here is CASKYVGTSGRSEQFF. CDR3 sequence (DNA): TGTGCCAGCAAGTATGTCGGGACTAGCGGGAGGAGTGAGCAGTTCTTC.